This is a list of T cell receptor beta chains from one sample in a study of T cells in Graves' hyperthyroidism and ophthalmopathy. In TCRdb, the multiplex PCR reads were re-called with MiXCR into one record per CDR3 protein. Of some 210,000 distinct CDR3 sequences detected, under 20% appear once; the ten largest clones hold around 52%. Sequencing was performed on blood. The receptors derive from a man over 45 with Graves' hyperthyroidism. Both conserved end residues are part of each CDR3. A D gene is named only where the DNA matches it firmly. Size values are once, few and many counts, or a class for expanded clones, and some rows have none.

v_call: TRBV20-1; clone_size: many; j_call: TRBJ1-6; d_call: -; cdr3_nt: TGCAGTGCTAGAGTAGGCAGTAGCTCCTATAATTCACCCCTCCACTTT; cdr3_aa: CSARVGSSSYNSPLHF
v_call: TRBV5-1; clone_size: -; j_call: TRBJ1-1; d_call: TRBD1; cdr3_nt: TGCGCCAGTTCAGGGGGGGGGGCCATGAACACTGAAGCTTTCTTT; cdr3_aa: CASSGGGAMNTEAFF
v_call: TRBV3-1; clone_size: many; j_call: TRBJ2-7; d_call: TRBD2; cdr3_nt: TGTGCCAGCAGCCTCAGGACTAGCGGGAACTACTACGAGCAGTACTTC; cdr3_aa: CASSLRTSGNYYEQYF
v_call: TRBV2; clone_size: many; j_call: TRBJ2-1; d_call: -; cdr3_nt: TGTGCCAGCAGTGAAGCTTACGGAGGGCAGAACAATGAGCAGTTCTTC; cdr3_aa: CASSEAYGGQNNEQFF
v_call: TRBV11-2; clone_size: many; j_call: TRBJ1-6; d_call: -; cdr3_nt: TGTGCCAGCAGCAGCGATTGGGGTTCACCCCTCCACTTT; cdr3_aa: CASSSDWGSPLHF
v_call: TRBV3-1; clone_size: many; j_call: TRBJ1-1; d_call: -; cdr3_nt: TGTGCCAGCAGCCAAGATCTTGTGTTACAGGGATCTTTCTTT; cdr3_aa: CASSQDLVLQGSFF
v_call: TRBV20-1; clone_size: -; j_call: TRBJ2-7; d_call: TRBD2; cdr3_nt: TGCAGTGCTAGACTAGCGGGAGGGTATAGGAACGAGCAGTACTTC; cdr3_aa: CSARLAGGYRNEQYF
v_call: TRBV20-1; clone_size: many; j_call: TRBJ2-2; d_call: TRBD1; cdr3_nt: TGCAGTGCTAGAGATCCTACCGGGACAGCGAACACCGGGGAGCTGTTTTTT; cdr3_aa: CSARDPTGTANTGELFF
v_call: TRBV19; clone_size: few; j_call: TRBJ2-2; d_call: -; cdr3_nt: TGTGCCAGTAGGCAGGGCCAACATGCGAACACCGGGGAGCTGTTTTTT; cdr3_aa: CASRQGQHANTGELFF
v_call: TRBV18; clone_size: few; j_call: TRBJ2-1; d_call: -; cdr3_nt: TGTGCCAGCTCACCAGACAATTCCTACAATGAGCAGTTCTTC; cdr3_aa: CASSPDNSYNEQFF
v_call: TRBV7-9; clone_size: -; j_call: TRBJ1-3; d_call: -; cdr3_nt: TGTGCCAGCAGCTTAGCAGGGTCTGGAAACACCATATATTTT; cdr3_aa: CASSLAGSGNTIYF
v_call: TRBV27; clone_size: -; j_call: TRBJ1-6; d_call: -; cdr3_nt: TGTGCCAGCAGCGCGGGGACAATTTCGAATTCACCCCTCCACTTT; cdr3_aa: CASSAGTISNSPLHF
v_call: TRBV5-1; clone_size: once; j_call: TRBJ2-1; d_call: TRBD2; cdr3_nt: TGCGCCAGCAGCTTGGGATCTAGCGGGATCGACTGGCATGAGCAGTTCTTC; cdr3_aa: CASSLGSSGIDWHEQFF
v_call: TRBV20-1; clone_size: many; j_call: TRBJ1-5; d_call: TRBD1; cdr3_nt: TGCAGTGCTAGACCAACTCGGGACAGATGGCAGCCCCAGCATTTT; cdr3_aa: CSARPTRDRWQPQHF
v_call: TRBV7-2; clone_size: few; j_call: TRBJ2-5; d_call: TRBD2; cdr3_nt: TGTGCCAGCAGCTTAGGTTCTAGCGGGATCGAGACCCAGTACTTC; cdr3_aa: CASSLGSSGIETQYF
v_call: TRBV28; clone_size: many; j_call: TRBJ2-3; d_call: TRBD2; cdr3_nt: TGTGCCAGCAGTAGCGGGAGGTTCGCAGATACGCAGTATTTT; cdr3_aa: CASSSGRFADTQYF
v_call: TRBV20-1; clone_size: -; j_call: TRBJ2-7; d_call: -; cdr3_nt: TGCAGTGCTAGAGGCGTTTACGAGCAGTACTTC; cdr3_aa: CSARGVYEQYF
v_call: TRBV28; clone_size: -; j_call: TRBJ1-5; d_call: -; cdr3_nt: TGTGCCAGCAGTTCGACCGGGGCACAATATCAGCCCCAGCATTTT; cdr3_aa: CASSSTGAQYQPQHF
v_call: TRBV7-9; clone_size: -; j_call: TRBJ2-1; d_call: TRBD2; cdr3_nt: TGTGCCAGCAGTCCTAGCGGGAGTCATAGCAATGAGCAGTTCTTC; cdr3_aa: CASSPSGSHSNEQFF
v_call: TRBV5-1; clone_size: many; j_call: TRBJ1-2; d_call: -; cdr3_nt: TGCGCCAGCAGCTTAGGAGGGGACTATGGCTACACCTTC; cdr3_aa: CASSLGGDYGYTF
v_call: TRBV7-9; clone_size: -; j_call: TRBJ1-2; d_call: TRBD1; cdr3_nt: TGTGCCAGCAGCCTTGACAGGGGGCTTGGCTACACCTTC; cdr3_aa: CASSLDRGLGYTF
v_call: TRBV11-2; clone_size: many; j_call: TRBJ2-7; d_call: -; cdr3_nt: TGTGCCAGCAGCTTAGATAGCGGACTAAACGAGCAGTACTTC; cdr3_aa: CASSLDSGLNEQYF
v_call: TRBV4-3; clone_size: few; j_call: TRBJ2-3; d_call: TRBD1; cdr3_nt: TGCGCCAGCAGCCAAGATCAGGGGGCGGGGGATACGCAGTATTTT; cdr3_aa: CASSQDQGAGDTQYF
v_call: TRBV29-1; clone_size: few; j_call: TRBJ1-5; d_call: TRBD1; cdr3_nt: TGCAGCGTAAGGGACAGCGATCCCAATCAGCCCCAGCATTTT; cdr3_aa: CSVRDSDPNQPQHF
v_call: TRBV6-2/TRBV6-3; clone_size: -; j_call: TRBJ2-7; d_call: -; cdr3_nt: TGTGCCAGCAGTTACGGGGGAGAGGCAGACCCCTACGAGCAGTACTTC; cdr3_aa: CASSYGGEADPYEQYF
v_call: TRBV24-1; clone_size: many; j_call: TRBJ1-4; d_call: -; cdr3_nt: TGTGCCACCAGTGACTCAGGGGACCCTAATGAAAAACTGTTTTTT; cdr3_aa: CATSDSGDPNEKLFF
v_call: TRBV20-1; clone_size: many; j_call: TRBJ2-7; d_call: TRBD2; cdr3_nt: TGCAGTGCTAAGCAGGCGGGAGGGTCCTACGAGCAGTACTTC; cdr3_aa: CSAKQAGGSYEQYF
v_call: TRBV5-6; clone_size: -; j_call: TRBJ2-3; d_call: -; cdr3_nt: TGTGCCAGCAGCTTTGGTGACTTCTCTTCAGATACGCAGTATTTT; cdr3_aa: CASSFGDFSSDTQYF
v_call: TRBV2; clone_size: many; j_call: TRBJ1-2; d_call: -; cdr3_nt: TGTGCCACTTCGTGGGCGTATCAGGATGGCTACACCTTC; cdr3_aa: CATSWAYQDGYTF
v_call: TRBV5-1; clone_size: few; j_call: TRBJ2-1; d_call: TRBD2; cdr3_nt: TGCGCCAGCAGCATGACTAGCGGAGATCACAATGAGCAGTTCTTC; cdr3_aa: CASSMTSGDHNEQFF
v_call: TRBV9; clone_size: -; j_call: TRBJ2-5; d_call: TRBD2; cdr3_nt: TGTGCCAGCAGCGCCTCTAGCGGGAGCTGGGAGACCCAGTACTTC; cdr3_aa: CASSASSGSWETQYF
v_call: TRBV20-1; clone_size: -; j_call: TRBJ2-3; d_call: -; cdr3_nt: TGCAGTGCTATTCCGGGAACAGATACGCAGTATTTT; cdr3_aa: CSAIPGTDTQYF
v_call: TRBV2; clone_size: many; j_call: TRBJ2-1; d_call: TRBD1; cdr3_nt: TGTGCCAGCAGCGACAGGGCTAGCTCCTACAATGAGCAGTTCTTC; cdr3_aa: CASSDRASSYNEQFF
v_call: TRBV5-1; clone_size: few; j_call: TRBJ1-1; d_call: TRBD1; cdr3_nt: TGCGCCAGCAGCGACCGGGACAGGGGGGACACTGAAGCTTTCTTT; cdr3_aa: CASSDRDRGDTEAFF
v_call: TRBV4-1; clone_size: -; j_call: TRBJ1-4; d_call: -; cdr3_nt: TGCGCCAGCAGCCAAGATCCGGGGGACGCAACTAATGAAAAACTGTTTTTT; cdr3_aa: CASSQDPGDATNEKLFF
v_call: TRBV5-1; clone_size: few; j_call: TRBJ2-7; d_call: TRBD2; cdr3_nt: TGCGCCAGCAGCCCCAGGACTAGCGGGAGGCTTAACGAGCAGTACTTC; cdr3_aa: CASSPRTSGRLNEQYF
v_call: TRBV12-3/TRBV12-4; clone_size: few; j_call: TRBJ1-1; d_call: TRBD1; cdr3_nt: TGTGCCAGCAGTTTTCATGACAGGGTGACTGAAGCTTTCTTT; cdr3_aa: CASSFHDRVTEAFF
v_call: TRBV5-1; clone_size: few; j_call: TRBJ1-4; d_call: -; cdr3_nt: TGCGCCAGCACGACGGGAACCACGGGGATAGAAAAACTGTTTTTT; cdr3_aa: CASTTGTTGIEKLFF
v_call: TRBV20-1; clone_size: -; j_call: TRBJ2-2; d_call: -; cdr3_nt: TGCAGTGCTGGAGATCTACTCCACCGGGAGCTGTTTTTT; cdr3_aa: CSAGDLLHRELFF
v_call: TRBV20-1; clone_size: few; j_call: TRBJ2-3; d_call: -; cdr3_nt: TGCAGTGCTAGCGGGGCTAGCCGAGATACGCAGTATTTT; cdr3_aa: CSASGASRDTQYF
v_call: TRBV20-1; clone_size: many; j_call: TRBJ2-1; d_call: -; cdr3_nt: TGCAGTGCTCAGATCAGGGGCGGGAGCTCCTACAATGAGCAGTTCTTC; cdr3_aa: CSAQIRGGSSYNEQFF
v_call: TRBV12-3/TRBV12-4; clone_size: -; j_call: TRBJ1-1; d_call: TRBD1; cdr3_nt: TGTGCCAGCAGTCGGGACAGGCTGAACACTGAAGCTTTCTTT; cdr3_aa: CASSRDRLNTEAFF
v_call: TRBV7-2; clone_size: few; j_call: TRBJ1-2; d_call: TRBD1; cdr3_nt: TGTGCCAGCAGCTGGGGACAGGATGATGGCTACACCTTC; cdr3_aa: CASSWGQDDGYTF
v_call: TRBV15; clone_size: -; j_call: TRBJ1-5; d_call: -; cdr3_nt: TGTGCCACCAGCAGAGCTGGGAATAGGAATCAGCCCCAGCATTTT; cdr3_aa: CATSRAGNRNQPQHF